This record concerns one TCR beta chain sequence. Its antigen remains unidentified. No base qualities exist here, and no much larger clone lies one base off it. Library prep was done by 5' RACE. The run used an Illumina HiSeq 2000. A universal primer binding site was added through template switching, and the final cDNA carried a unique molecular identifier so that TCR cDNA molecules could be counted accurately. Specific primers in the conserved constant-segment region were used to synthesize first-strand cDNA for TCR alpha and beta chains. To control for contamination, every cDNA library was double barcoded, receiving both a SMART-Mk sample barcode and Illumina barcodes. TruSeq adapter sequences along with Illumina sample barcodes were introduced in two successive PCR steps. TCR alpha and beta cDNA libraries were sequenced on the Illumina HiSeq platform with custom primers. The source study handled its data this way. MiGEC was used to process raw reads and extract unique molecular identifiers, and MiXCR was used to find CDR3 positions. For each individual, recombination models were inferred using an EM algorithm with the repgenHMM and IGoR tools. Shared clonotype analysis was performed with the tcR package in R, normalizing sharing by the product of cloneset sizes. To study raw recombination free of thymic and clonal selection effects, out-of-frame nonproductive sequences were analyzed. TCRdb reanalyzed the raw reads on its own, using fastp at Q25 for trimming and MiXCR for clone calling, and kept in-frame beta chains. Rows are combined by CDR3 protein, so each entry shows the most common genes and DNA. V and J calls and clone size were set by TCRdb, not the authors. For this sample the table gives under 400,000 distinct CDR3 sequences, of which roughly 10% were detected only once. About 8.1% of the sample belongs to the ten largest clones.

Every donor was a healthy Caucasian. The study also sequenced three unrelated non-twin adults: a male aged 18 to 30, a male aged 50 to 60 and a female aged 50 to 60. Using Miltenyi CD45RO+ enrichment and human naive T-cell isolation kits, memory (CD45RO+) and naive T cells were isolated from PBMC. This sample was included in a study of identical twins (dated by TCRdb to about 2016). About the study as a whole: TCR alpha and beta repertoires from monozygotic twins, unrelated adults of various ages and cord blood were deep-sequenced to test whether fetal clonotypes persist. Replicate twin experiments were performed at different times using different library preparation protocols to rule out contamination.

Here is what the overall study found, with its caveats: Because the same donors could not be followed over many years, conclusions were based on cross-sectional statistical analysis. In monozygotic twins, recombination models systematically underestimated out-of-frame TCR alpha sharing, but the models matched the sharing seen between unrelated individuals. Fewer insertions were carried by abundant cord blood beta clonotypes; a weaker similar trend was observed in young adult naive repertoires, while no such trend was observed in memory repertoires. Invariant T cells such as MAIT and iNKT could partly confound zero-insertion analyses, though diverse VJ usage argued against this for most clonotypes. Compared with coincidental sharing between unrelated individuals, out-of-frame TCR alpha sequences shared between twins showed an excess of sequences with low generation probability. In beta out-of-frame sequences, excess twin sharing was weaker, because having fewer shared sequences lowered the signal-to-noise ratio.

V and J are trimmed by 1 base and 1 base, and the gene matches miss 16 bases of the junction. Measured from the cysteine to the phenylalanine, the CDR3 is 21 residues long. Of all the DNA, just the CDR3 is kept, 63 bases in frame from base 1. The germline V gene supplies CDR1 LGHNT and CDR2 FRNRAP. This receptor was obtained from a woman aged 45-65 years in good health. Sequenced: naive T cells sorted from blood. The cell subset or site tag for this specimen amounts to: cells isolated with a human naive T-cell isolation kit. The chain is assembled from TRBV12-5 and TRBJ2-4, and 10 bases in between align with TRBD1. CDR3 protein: CASGLGLPGQGLALAKNIQYF. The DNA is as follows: TGTGCTAGTGGTTTGGGTCTGCCGGGACAGGGGCTTGCCCTTGCCAAAAACATTCAGTACTTC.